The following is a T cell receptor beta chain sequence with its context. Its matching antigen is unknown. The ends lost 3 bases at V and 3 bases at J; junction bases unmatched: 4. This CDR3 has 15 residues. The germline CDR1 and CDR2 sequences are SQVTM and ANQGSEA. This specimen belongs to a study of cytomegalovirus exposure and HLA in healthy donors. Overall study findings and caveats: TCR beta chains associated with HLA were, in a later analysis, more clonally expanded than equally common others. Sequencing likely generated an artifact that appeared as a cluster of highly shared sequence variants. Because they were indistinguishable, some V segments, including TRBV6-2 and TRBV6-3, were excluded.

Amplification used 60 Vbeta primers and 13 Jbeta primers. Assay: immunoSEQ multiplex PCR; the TCRdb copy retains only in-frame clones and omits some. The sample holds approximately 43,000 clones. The source material was PBMCs. The chain is built from TRBV29-1 and TRBJ2-1; 11 positions match TRBD2. The receptor was isolated from a woman aged 25 to 45 in good health and CMV-seronegative. CDR3 sequence: CSVEPTSGSYNEQFF. The CDR3 coding sequence is TGCAGCGTTGAGCCAACTAGCGGGAGCTACAATGAGCAGTTCTTC.